This passage covers 13 T cell receptor beta chains from one sample sequenced in a study of cytotoxic CD8 clonotypes in ibrutinib-treated CLL. Profiling relied on immunoSEQ multiplex PCR, and the TCRdb table lists in-frame clones only, not all of them. The repertoire holds roughly 160,000 clones, with roughly 77% as singletons. The material sequenced was PBMCs, taken after 12 months of ibrutinib treatment. Receptors were obtained from a human donor with chronic lymphocytic leukemia.

The chain uses TRBV25-1 and TRBJ1-5; D perhaps matches TRBD1 (5 bases). The CDR3 has 16 residues. V was trimmed by 6 bases and J by 0 bases, leaving 15 bases between them. Germline loops: CDR1 MGHDK, CDR2 SYGVNS. The CDR3 sequence is CASRGPRSHSNQPQHF. Here the CDR3 DNA reads TGTGCCAGCAGGGGGCCGCGGAGTCATAGCAATCAGCCCCAGCATTTT.

This chain links TRBV19 with TRBJ2-3, with D unresolved. The V end lost 5 bases, the J end lost 0 bases, and 12 bases lay between the germline ends. CDR1 LNHDA and CDR2 SQIVND come from the germline V gene (reference sequence). This CDR3 spans 15 amino acids. CDR3 in amino acids: CASSLIGTSTDTQYF. CDR3 DNA: TGTGCCAGTAGTTTAATAGGAACTAGCACAGATACGCAGTATTTT.

This chain links TRBV30 with TRBJ1-6; D not certain. Per germline, CDR1 GTSNPN and CDR2 SVGIG (reference sequence). The V and J ends lost 5 bases and 2 bases respectively, with 7 bases between them. CDR3 size: 13 residues. CDR3 amino acids: CAWCRAYNSPLHF. CDR3 coding DNA: TGTGCCTGGTGCCGGGCCTATAATTCACCCCTCCACTTT.

The chain joins TRBV7-2 to TRBJ1-3, with 9 bases identical to TRBD1. The germline gives CDR1 SGHTA, CDR2 FQGNSA. The CDR3 consists of 15 residues. V gave up 5 bases and J gave up 3 bases; unmatched junction bases: 5. The CDR3 DNA sequence: TGTGCCAGCAGCAAACAGGGGGCTTTTGGAAACACCATATATTTT. Its translation: CASSKQGAFGNTIYF.

The J gene is TRBJ2-3, the V gene TRBV29-1; D perhaps matches TRBD2 (6 bases). The V end lost 7 bases, the J end lost 4 bases, and 15 bases lay between the germline ends. This CDR3 region has 13 residues. From germline, CDR1 is SQVTM and CDR2 ANQGSEA. This chain's CDR3 is CSAPLAGSDTQYF. The CDR3 coding sequence is TGCAGCGCACCCCTCGCGGGGTCAGATACGCAGTATTTT.

This clone was recorded once. The chain recombines TRBV28 with TRBJ1-1; D gene unclear. Germline CDR1 reads MDHEN; CDR2 reads SYDVKM. The CDR3 is 11 amino acids. Trimming cost V 6 bases and J 8 bases, with 10 bases left between them. The CDR3: CASSRLQEAFF. The CDR3 bases are TGTGCCAGCAGCCGGTTGCAAGAAGCTTTCTTT.

J is TRBJ2-1 and V is TRBV11-2; 8 bases align to TRBD2. V shed 5 bases, J shed 4 bases, and the junction held 7 bases outside the gene matches. Germline V lookup: CDR1 SGHAT, CDR2 FQNNGV. The CDR3 runs 15 residues. In nucleotides, the CDR3 is TGTGCCAGCAGCCTAATAGCGGGATCTTACAATGAGCAGTTCTTC. It codes for CASSLIAGSYNEQFF.

This rearrangement joins TRBV7-2 to TRBJ1-4; D is unresolved. CDR1 is SGHTA and CDR2 is FQGNSA in the germline V gene. The germline V and J ends were trimmed by 4 bases and 8 bases, with 17 bases remaining between them. The CDR3 is 15 amino acids. DNA for the CDR3: TGTGCCAGCAGCTCTGGGCTGGGTAATGGCGAAAAACTGTTTTTT. Amino acid sequence: CASSSGLGNGEKLFF. Full variable domain (outside the CDR3, taken from reference TRBV7-2 and TRBJ1-4): GAGVSQSPSNKVTEKGKDVELRCDPISGHTALYWYRQSLGQGLEFLIYFQGNSAPDKSGLPSDRFSAERTGGSVSTLTIQRTQQEDSAVYLCASSSGLGNGEKLFFGSGTQLSVL.

CDR3 coding DNA: TGTGCCAGCAGCCGTGGAGCGGGCTACGAGCAGTACTTC. Amino acid sequence: CASSRGAGYEQYF. The chain carries TRBV7-2 and TRBJ2-7, with D possibly TRBD2 on 6 matching bases. The V end lost 5 bases, the J end lost 3 bases, and 11 bases lay between the germline ends. This CDR3 comprises 13 residues. The germline gives CDR1 SGHTA, CDR2 FQGNSA.

This rearrangement joins TRBV7-2 to TRBJ2-7; a possible D gene is TRBD1 (6 bases). Trimming took off 1 base at V and 1 base at J, with 11 bases between the two ends. The CDR3 is 15 residues long. CDR1 is SGHTA, CDR2 FQGNSA, per germline. The CDR3 protein is CASSLVGAPSYEQYF. The DNA of the CDR3 is TGTGCCAGCAGCTTAGTGGGGGCTCCGTCCTACGAGCAGTACTTC. Full variable domain (outside the CDR3, taken from reference TRBV7-2 and TRBJ2-7): GAGVSQSPSNKVTEKGKDVELRCDPISGHTALYWYRQSLGQGLEFLIYFQGNSAPDKSGLPSDRFSAERTGGSVSTLTIQRTQQEDSAVYLCASSLVGAPSYEQYFGPGTRLTVT.

CDR3 nucleotide sequence: TGTGCCAGCAGCCCCTTCGGGGTCTCTGGGGCCAACGTCCTGACTTTC. Translated, it gives CASSPFGVSGANVLTF. The gene calls are TRBV28 and TRBJ2-6; D possibly corresponds to TRBD2 (5 bases). V lost 6 bases and J 0 bases, leaving 12 bases between the germline ends. Germline V gene lookup returns CDR1 MDHEN and CDR2 SYDVKM. This CDR3 is built from 16 residues.

The rearrangement uses TRBV9 and TRBJ1-2, with D possibly TRBD1 on 5 matching bases. V was cut by 3 bases and J by 5 bases, with 11 bases left in between. This CDR3 region has 13 residues. CDR1 is SGDLS and CDR2 is YYNGEE in the germline V gene. CDR3 in amino acids: CASSATVTYGYTF. The DNA for the CDR3 is TGTGCCAGCAGCGCGACAGTCACGTATGGCTACACCTTC.

The chain recombines TRBV25-1 with TRBJ1-4; TRBD1 aligns across 9 bases. The CDR3 consists of 15 residues. From germline, CDR1 is MGHDK and CDR2 SYGVNS. J lost 6 bases, V lost 9 bases, and 11 bases had no gene match. CDR3 region: CASTQLGTGYEKLFF. CDR3 DNA sequence: TGTGCCAGTACTCAGCTCGGGACAGGGTATGAAAAACTGTTTTTT. Full variable domain (missing parts from reference TRBV25-1 and TRBJ1-4): EADIYQTPRYLVIGTGKKITLECSQTMGHDKMYWYQQDPGMELHLIHYSYGVNSTEKGDLSSESTVSRIRTEHFPLTLESARPSHTSQYLCASTQLGTGYEKLFFGSGTQLSVL.